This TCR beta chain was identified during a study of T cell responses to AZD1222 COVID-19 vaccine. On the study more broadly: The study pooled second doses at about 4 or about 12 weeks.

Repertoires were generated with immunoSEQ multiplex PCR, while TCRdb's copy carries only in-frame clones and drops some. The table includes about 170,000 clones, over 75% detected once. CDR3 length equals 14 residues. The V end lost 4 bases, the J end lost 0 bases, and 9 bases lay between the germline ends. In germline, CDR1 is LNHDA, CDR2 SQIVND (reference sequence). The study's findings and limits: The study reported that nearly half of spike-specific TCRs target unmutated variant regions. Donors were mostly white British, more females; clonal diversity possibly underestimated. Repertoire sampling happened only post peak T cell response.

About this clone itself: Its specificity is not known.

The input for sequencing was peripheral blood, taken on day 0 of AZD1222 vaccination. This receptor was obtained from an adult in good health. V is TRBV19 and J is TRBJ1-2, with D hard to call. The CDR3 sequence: CASSKGIANYGYTF. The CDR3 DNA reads TGTGCCAGTAGTAAGGGAATAGCTAACTATGGCTACACCTTC.